The 25 T cell receptor beta chains listed next were all sequenced from one sample in a study of T cell responses to AZD1222 COVID-19 vaccine. Generated by immunoSEQ multiplex PCR, the TCRdb table keeps only in-frame clones and is missing some. The data hold approximately 120,000 clones, with about 93% observed a single time. Sequencing used peripheral blood, obtained on day 0 of AZD1222 vaccination. These receptors all come from an adult in good health.

This sequence joins TRBV18 and TRBJ2-4; D might be TRBD1 or TRBD2, each matching 6 bases. Germline V CDR1 and CDR2: KGHSH, LQKENI. This CDR3 has 16 amino acids. The V end lost 0 bases, the J end lost 6 bases, and 15 bases lay between the germline ends. The CDR3, as DNA: TGTGCCAGCTCACCACCAGGTTGGGGGGCTGGAAACATTCAGTACTTC. It codes for CASSPPGWGAGNIQYF.

The V call is TRBV27, the J call TRBJ1-5, with 7 bases matching TRBD1. J was trimmed by 0 bases and V by 6 bases; bases with no gene match: 11. CDR3 length equals 17 residues. The germline CDR1 and CDR2 sequences are MNHEY and SMNVEV (reference sequence). The CDR3 is CASSSGTEVYSNQPQHF. Here the CDR3 DNA reads TGTGCCAGCAGCTCCGGGACAGAAGTTTATAGCAATCAGCCCCAGCATTTT.

This sequence joins TRBV6-5 and TRBJ2-6; TRBD2 matches 7 bases. Germline V gene data show CDR1 as MNHEY and CDR2 as SVGAGI. This CDR3 is built from 15 residues. With V trimmed by 7 bases and J by 2 bases, 5 bases remained unmatched. CDR3 loop: CASILGGAGANVLTF. In nucleotides, the CDR3 is TGTGCCAGCATACTTGGGGGGGCTGGGGCCAACGTCCTGACTTTC.

This rearrangement joins TRBV7-9 to TRBJ1-3; D ambiguous. The CDR3 spans 12 residues. Trimming cost V 2 bases and J 10 bases, with 9 bases left between them. Per germline, CDR1 SEHNR and CDR2 FQNEAQ (reference sequence). The CDR3 loop reads CASSLILRTIYF. Here the CDR3 DNA reads TGTGCCAGCAGCTTAATTTTACGTACCATATATTTT.

This chain connects TRBV7-9 to TRBJ2-1; weak D call: TRBD2 (5 bases). The CDR3 is 16 amino acids. Germline CDR1 and CDR2: SEHNR and FQNEAQ (reference sequence). V was shortened by 3 bases and J by 0 bases, with 12 bases between the two germline ends. This CDR3 is CASSFEGLDSYNEQFF. Here the CDR3 DNA reads TGTGCCAGCAGCTTTGAAGGACTCGACTCCTACAATGAGCAGTTCTTC. Supplemented by reference TRBV7-9 and TRBJ2-1, the full variable domain reads DTGVSQNPRHKITKRGQNVTFRCDPISEHNRLYWYRQTLGQGPEFLTYFQNEAQLEKSRLLSDRFSAERPKGSFSTLEIQRTEQGDSAMYLCASSFEGLDSYNEQFFGPGTRLTVL.

This clone was counted once. DNA for the CDR3: TGTGCCAGCAGCTTAAGGCAGGGGGCAGATACGCAGTATTTT. Translating gives CASSLRQGADTQYF. The rearrangement links TRBV7-3 to TRBJ2-3; 7 nucleotides agree with TRBD1. After removal of 1 base from V and 4 bases from J, the junction contained 2 bases not matched to a gene. This CDR3 spans 14 amino acids. Looked up from germline, CDR1 is SGHTA and CDR2 is FQGTGA.

The chain links TRBV12-5 to TRBJ2-2; D not resolved. CDR3 size: 13 residues. The germline gives CDR1 LGHNT, CDR2 FRNRAP. Trimming shortened V by 0 bases and J by 7 bases, and 6 bases separated the two germline ends. The CDR3 sequence: CASGLVGYGELFF. The CDR3 region has the DNA TGTGCTAGTGGTTTGGTAGGCTACGGGGAGCTGTTTTTT.

This chain joins TRBV20-1 and TRBJ2-1; TRBD1 matches 10 bases. This CDR3 is 11 amino acids long. CDR1 DFQATT and CDR2 SNEGSKA come from the germline V gene (reference sequence). V lost 6 bases and J lost 12; bases outside the gene matches: 5. The CDR3 nucleotides read TGCAGTGCCCACCGGGACAGGGGGCAGTTCTTC. Translated, it gives CSAHRDRGQFF.

The chain recombines TRBV14 with TRBJ2-3; D ambiguous. The germline V gene has CDR1 SGHDN and CDR2 FVKESK. V shed 8 bases and J shed 1 base, with 7 bases lying between them. CDR3 length: 12 amino acids. In DNA form, the CDR3 reads TGTGCCAGCGCTTGGGGCACAGATACGCAGTATTTT. Encoded protein: CASAWGTDTQYF.

This chain joins TRBV9 and TRBJ2-7; D possibly matches TRBD1 or TRBD2 (6 bases each). The germline CDR1 and CDR2 sequences are SGDLS and YYNGEE. This CDR3 spans 13 amino acids. V was clipped by 0 bases and J by 5 bases, with 9 bases between them. DNA of the CDR3: TGTGCCAGCAGCGTAGCGGGGGCGGACGAGCAGTACTTC. It translates to CASSVAGADEQYF. Using reference TRBV9 and TRBJ2-7 for the parts outside the CDR3, the full variable domain is DSGVTQTPKHLITATGQRVTLRCSPRSGDLSVYWYQQSLDQGLQFLIQYYNGEERAKGNILERFSAQQFPDLHSELNLSSLELGDSALYFCASSVAGADEQYFGPGTRLTVT.

This chain links TRBV18 with TRBJ1-3; D ambiguous. V was shortened by 2 bases and J by 1 base, with 12 bases between the two germline ends. The CDR3 spans 16 residues. The germline V gene encodes CDR1 KGHSH and CDR2 LQKENI. CDR3 in DNA: TGTGCCAGCTCACCAGCGATCGATGGATCTGGAAACACCATATATTTT. It is translated as CASSPAIDGSGNTIYF.

This chain joins TRBV7-2 and TRBJ1-1; D remains ambiguous. V lost 7 bases and J lost 8, with 17 bases in between. The CDR3 sequence is 13 residues long. Germline V gives CDR1 SGHTA, CDR2 FQGNSA. CDR3 sequence reads: CASIIRMGGEAFF. CDR3 nucleotides: TGTGCCAGCATCATTAGAATGGGCGGAGAAGCTTTCTTT.

The rearrangement uses TRBV7-2 and TRBJ2-7; weak D call: TRBD2 (7 bases). The CDR3 runs 18 residues. The V gene's germline CDR1 is SGHTA and CDR2 FQGNSA. Trimming removed 4 bases from V and 0 bases from J, with 22 bases in between. The CDR3 DNA follows: TGTGCCAGCAGCTCCTTGAACTATGGGAGGGGGGGCTCCTACGAGCAGTACTTC. Translation gives CASSSLNYGRGGSYEQYF.

The chain carries TRBV3-1 (or the pseudogene TRBV3-2) and TRBJ1-2; 7 bases fit TRBD1. Germline V gene lookup returns CDR1 LGHDT and CDR2 YNNKEL (reference sequence). Germline trimming cut 1 base from V and 6 bases from J; bases unmatched to any gene: 5. CDR3 length: 14 amino acids. Here the CDR3 reads CASSQVVGQDGYTF. The CDR3 DNA is TGTGCCAGCAGCCAAGTAGTAGGACAGGATGGCTACACCTTC.

CDR3 residues: CASSYGKNTGELFF. DNA for the CDR3: TGTGCCAGCAGTTACGGGAAGAACACCGGGGAGCTGTTTTTT. The chain has TRBV6-5 and TRBJ2-2; D is unresolved. Germline CDR1 is MNHEY and CDR2 is SVGAGI. V was pared by 2 bases and J by 1 base, with 5 bases between. The CDR3 covers 14 residues.

The rearrangement joins TRBV27 to TRBJ1-1, with D perhaps matching TRBD1 (6 bases). Deletions cut 9 bases from V and 4 bases from J, with 12 bases between. Germline CDR1 and CDR2: MNHEY and SMNVEV (reference sequence). The CDR3 spans 12 residues. CDR3 nucleotides: TGTGCCAGTCTAGGGGGGGGCACTGAAGCTTTCTTT. It encodes CASLGGGTEAFF.

The chain combines TRBV19 with TRBJ2-2, with D unclear. The CDR3 runs to 14 residues. V was trimmed by 5 bases and J by 1 base, leaving 8 bases between them. In germline, CDR1 is LNHDA, CDR2 SQIVND (reference sequence). For the CDR3, the DNA is TGTGCCAGTAGTCCGGATCGGAACACCGGGGAGCTGTTTTTT. Its protein is CASSPDRNTGELFF.

This clone has only one observation. V usage is TRBV7-9 and J usage is TRBJ1-1, with D tentatively TRBD1 (5 bases). CDR3 length equals 14 residues. With 6 bases removed from V and 1 base from J, the gap between germline ends came to 12 bases. Germline loops: CDR1 SEHNR, CDR2 FQNEAQ (reference sequence). Written as DNA, the CDR3 is TGTGCCAGCAGGTCCCTAAGGGGGAACACTGAAGCTTTCTTT. Encoded protein: CASRSLRGNTEAFF.

The rearrangement links TRBV3-1 (or the pseudogene TRBV3-2) to TRBJ2-2; D is uncertain. V lost 3 bases to trimming and J lost 7 bases, with 3 bases between them. Germline lookup yields CDR1 LGHDT and CDR2 YNNKEL (reference sequence). The CDR3 totals 11 residues. The CDR3 nucleotides are TGTGCCAGCAGCCATAGCGGGGAGCTGTTTTTT. This encodes CASSHSGELFF.

J is TRBJ1-1 and V is TRBV6-6; weak D call: TRBD1 (6 bases). Germline V gives CDR1 MNHNY, CDR2 SVGAGI (reference sequence). The CDR3 is 15 residues long. V was pared by 5 bases and J by 1 base, with 14 bases between. The CDR3 coding sequence is TGTGCCAGCAGTCCCGAAACAGGGACGAACACTGAAGCTTTCTTT. It is translated as CASSPETGTNTEAFF.

The chain recombines TRBV9 with TRBJ1-2, with a tentative D call TRBD1 (5 bases). Germline lookup yields CDR1 SGDLS and CDR2 YYNGEE. Trimming cost V 0 bases and J 0 bases, with 9 bases left between them. The CDR3 length is 15 residues. The CDR3 here is CASSVAGKANYGYTF. Written as DNA, the CDR3 is TGTGCCAGCAGCGTAGCAGGGAAAGCTAACTATGGCTACACCTTC.

This clone was observed a few times. CDR3 DNA sequence: TGTGCCAGCAGCTTAGGTGGGGTCATGAACACTGAAGCTTTCTTT. The encoded protein is CASSLGGVMNTEAFF. The chain carries TRBV7-6 and TRBJ1-1; D gene uncertain. CDR1 is SGHVS, CDR2 FNYEAQ, per germline. The CDR3 covers 15 residues. Deletions cut 1 base from V and 0 bases from J, with 9 bases between.

The chain is built from TRBV7-2 and TRBJ1-3; D is possibly TRBD1 (6 bases). CDR3 length equals 15 residues. Trimming took 4 bases from V and 0 from J, leaving 10 bases between them. CDR1 and CDR2 from the germline V gene are SGHTA and FQGNSA. The CDR3 DNA reads TGTGCCAGCAGCTGGGGGCTAAGCTCTGGAAACACCATATATTTT. As protein: CASSWGLSSGNTIYF.

This clone was counted a single time. The V and J genes are TRBV5-5 and TRBJ2-5, with D tentatively TRBD1 or TRBD2 (5 bases each). The CDR3 has 13 residues. Between the trimmed V and J ends, which lost 8 bases and 1 base, there was a span of 12 bases. Germline values: CDR1 SGHKS, CDR2 YYEKEE (reference sequence). DNA for the CDR3: TGTGCCAGTCAGGGACCCCTCCAAGAGACCCAGTACTTC. It encodes CASQGPLQETQYF. Full variable domain (outside the CDR3, taken from reference TRBV5-5 and TRBJ2-5): DAGVTQSPTHLIKTRGQQVTLRCSPISGHKSVSWYQQVLGQGPQFIFQYYEKEERGRGNFPDRFSARQFPNYSSELNVNALLLGDSALYLCASQGPLQETQYFGPGTRLLVL.

This sequence joins TRBV18 and TRBJ1-1; D might be TRBD1 (5 bases). The germline gives CDR1 KGHSH, CDR2 LQKENI. V was shortened by 2 bases and J by 6 bases, with 19 bases between the two germline ends. The CDR3 sequence is 16 residues long. The CDR3 bases are TGTGCCAGCTCACCAAACTCACAGGTACCCAGCGCTGAAGCTTTCTTT. Its protein product is CASSPNSQVPSAEAFF. The variable domain in full, completed from reference TRBV18 and TRBJ1-1, reads NAGVMQNPRHLVRRRGQEARLRCSPMKGHSHVYWYRQLPEEGLKFMVYLQKENIIDESGMPKERFSAEFPKEGPSILRIQQVVRGDSAAYFCASSPNSQVPSAEAFFGQGTRLTVV.